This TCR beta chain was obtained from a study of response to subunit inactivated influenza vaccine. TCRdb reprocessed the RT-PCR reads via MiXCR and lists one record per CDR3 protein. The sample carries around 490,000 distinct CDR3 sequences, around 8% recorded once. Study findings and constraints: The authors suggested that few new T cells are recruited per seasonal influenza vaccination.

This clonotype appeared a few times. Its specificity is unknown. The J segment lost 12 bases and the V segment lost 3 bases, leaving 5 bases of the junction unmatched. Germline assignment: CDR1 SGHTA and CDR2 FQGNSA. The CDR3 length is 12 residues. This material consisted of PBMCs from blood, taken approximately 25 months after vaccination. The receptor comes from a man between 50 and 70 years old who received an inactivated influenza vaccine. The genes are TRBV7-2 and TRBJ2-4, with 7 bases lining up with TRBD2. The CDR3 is CASSFWEGNQYF. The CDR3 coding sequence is TGTGCCAGCAGCTTCTGGGAGGGGAATCAGTACTTC.